A single sample is the source of the 8 T cell receptor beta chains below, sequenced in a study of shared clonotypes between healthy human individuals (dated by TCRdb to 2018 to 2020). The protocol used for the library was the immunoSEQ multiplex PCR assay. In TCRdb, the immuneACCESS table is reduced to in-frame sequences with V and J assigned. These tables do not hold every clone; where another copy was compared, an unresolved V gene accounts for under half, and the others remain unexplained. Across this sample there are 2,100,000 or so clones, with approximately 94% seen only once. Approximately 0.13% of the sample lies in the top ten. The sample was naive CD4+ T cells sorted from blood. The sample's cell subset or site, from its label and the paper: CD45RA+ positively selected. These receptors all stem from a man aged 18 to 29 in good health.

CDR3 DNA: TGTGCCAGCAGTTCACACCCAGGTTCTGGGGCCAACGTCCTGACTTTC. It encodes CASSSHPGSGANVLTF. The V gene is TRBV28, the J gene TRBJ2-6, with D hard to call. V lost 4 bases and J 1 base, leaving 11 bases between the germline ends. The CDR3 totals 16 residues. Germline V gene sequence: CDR1 MDHEN, CDR2 SYDVKM.

The rearrangement links TRBV30 to TRBJ2-3, with D hard to call. V lost 3 bases and J 0 bases, leaving 16 bases between the germline ends. CDR1 and CDR2 from the germline V gene are GTSNPN and SVGIG (reference sequence). The CDR3 sequence is 16 residues long. The CDR3 DNA is TGTGCCTGGAGATCCAAGACGCAGCCTAGCACAGATACGCAGTATTTT. This sequence encodes CAWRSKTQPSTDTQYF.

The chain uses TRBV30 and TRBJ1-3; D unresolved. V gave up 7 bases and J gave up 4 bases, with 5 bases separating them. Germline values: CDR1 GTSNPN, CDR2 SVGIG (reference sequence). The CDR3 has 10 amino acids. The CDR3 DNA reads as TGTGCCTATGGGGGAAACACCATATATTTT. It encodes CAYGGNTIYF.

The chain carries TRBV5-1 and TRBJ1-1, with 10 bases aligning to TRBD1. Losses at the gene ends were 0 bases for V and 3 bases for J; bases not matched to a gene: 5. The CDR3 contains 16 residues. The germline V gene encodes CDR1 SGHRS and CDR2 YFSETQ. CDR3 sequence reads: CASSLAVGQGYTEAFF. In nucleotides, the CDR3 is TGCGCCAGCAGCTTGGCCGTGGGACAGGGGTACACTGAAGCTTTCTTT.

J is TRBJ1-5 and V is TRBV10-3; D remains unclear. The germline gives CDR1 ENHRY, CDR2 SYGVKD. The V gene lost 4 bases and the J gene lost 7 bases, with 11 bases spanning the gap. The CDR3 loop spans 13 amino acids. In nucleotides, the CDR3 is TGTGCCATCAGTGCCGATTCAGGCCAGCCCCAGCATTTT. This sequence encodes CAISADSGQPQHF.

This clone was counted only a few times. This sequence joins TRBV29-1 and TRBJ1-6, with D possibly matching TRBD1 (6 bases). V was pared by 6 bases and J by 8 bases, with 14 bases between. The germline gives CDR1 SQVTM, CDR2 ANQGSEA. The CDR3 is made up of 13 amino acids. The chain's CDR3 is CSVQGTLDSPLHF. The CDR3 bases are TGCAGCGTCCAGGGGACACTGGATTCACCCCTCCACTTT. The variable domain in full, completed from reference TRBV29-1 and TRBJ1-6, reads SAVISQKPSRDICQRGTSLTIQCQVDSQVTMMFWYRQQPGQSLTLIATANQGSEATYESGFVIDKFPISRPNLTFSTLTVSNMSPEDSSIYLCSVQGTLDSPLHFGNGTRLTVT.

This chain links TRBV5-8 with TRBJ2-5; 8 bases map to TRBD1. Germline assignment: CDR1 SGHTS and CDR2 YDEGEE. This CDR3 has 16 residues. V dropped 2 bases and J dropped 2; count of bases not matched to a gene: 8. Here the CDR3 DNA reads TGTGCCAGCAGCTTACCTCGACAGGGGAGGCAAGAGACCCAGTACTTC. Amino acid sequence: CASSLPRQGRQETQYF.

The chain couples TRBV6-1 to TRBJ1-1, with D possibly matching TRBD1 (5 bases). The germline V and J ends were trimmed by 4 bases and 7 bases, with 13 bases remaining between them. CDR3 length: 13 residues. The V gene's germline CDR1 is MNHNS and CDR2 SASEGT. CDR3 nucleotide sequence: TGTGCCAGCAGTGCCGGAGTTACAGGTGAAGCTTTCTTT. Translating it yields CASSAGVTGEAFF.